The source of this TCR beta chain is a study of blood T cell repertoires in COVID-19. Overall study context: Collection of acute and convalescent COVID-19 samples took place in the United States, Italy and Spain. From T cells, B-cell-depleted T cells, or PBMCs came the material, which was cDNA or gDNA.

Per the original data handling: Reference gene primers were amplified, and this amplification served to estimate nucleated cell counts. The table came from immunoSEQ multiplex PCR; TCRdb's copy has only in-frame clones and leaves some out. V, J and clone size are taken as reported in that table, and D and trimming were inferred from the DNA itself. This table holds 450,000 or so clones, 80% to 90% found once. The CDR3 is made up of 16 amino acids. CDR1 is MNHEY and CDR2 is SMNVEV in the germline V gene (reference sequence). Trimming removed 5 bases from V and 3 bases from J, with 14 bases in between. A Seattle source enrolled patients during active infection and followed them longitudinally. This clone was observed a handful of times.

The chain carries TRBV27 and TRBJ1-6; D is unclear. The material sequenced was peripheral blood. The sequence derives from a man between 18 and 35 years old with COVID-19, enrolled during active disease. In DNA, the CDR3 is TGTGCCAGCAGTCCCCGTGAGGGTGGCTATAATTCACCCCTCCACTTT. It yields the protein CASSPREGGYNSPLHF.